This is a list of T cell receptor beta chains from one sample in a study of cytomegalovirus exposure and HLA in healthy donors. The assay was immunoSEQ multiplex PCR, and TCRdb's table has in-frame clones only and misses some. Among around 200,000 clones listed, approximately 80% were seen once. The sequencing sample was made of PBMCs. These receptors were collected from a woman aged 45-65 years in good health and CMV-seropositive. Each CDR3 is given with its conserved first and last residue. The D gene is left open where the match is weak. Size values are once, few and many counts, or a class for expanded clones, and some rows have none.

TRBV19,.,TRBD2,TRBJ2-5,TGTGCCAGTAGTATTTTGAGCGGGGGTGAGACCCAGTACTTC,CASSILSGGETQYF
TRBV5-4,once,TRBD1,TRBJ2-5,TGTGCCAGCAGCTCCCTGACAGGGGGCCAAGAGACCCAGTACTTC,CASSSLTGGQETQYF
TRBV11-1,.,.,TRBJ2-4,TGTGCCAGCAGCCAAGGAGTGGGAGGGGGAGCCAAAAACATTCAGTACTTC,CASSQGVGGGAKNIQYF
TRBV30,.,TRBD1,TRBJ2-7,TGTGCCTGGAGCGTGGACAGGGGATACTCCTACGAGCAGTACTTC,CAWSVDRGYSYEQYF
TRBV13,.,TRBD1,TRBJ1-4,TGTGCCAGCAGCCTGCGGACAGGGGGTTTCACTAATGAAAAACTGTTTTTT,CASSLRTGGFTNEKLFF
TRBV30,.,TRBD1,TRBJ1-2,TGTGCCTGGAGTGCGTGGACAGGGCTTCACTATGGCTACACCTTC,CAWSAWTGLHYGYTF
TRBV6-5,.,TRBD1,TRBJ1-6,TGTGCCAGCAGTTACGGGACAGATAATTCACCCCTCCACTTT,CASSYGTDNSPLHF
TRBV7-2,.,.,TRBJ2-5,TGTGCCAGCAGCTTCCGGCGGAATCAAGAGACCCAGTACTTC,CASSFRRNQETQYF
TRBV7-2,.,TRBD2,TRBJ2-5,TGTGCCAGCAGCCTCCACCGAGCGGGGAGGGAGACCCAGTACTTC,CASSLHRAGRETQYF
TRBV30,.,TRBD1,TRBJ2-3,TGTGCCTGGAGTACCCAGGGGGCCCACCTACCCTATACGCAGTATTTT,CAWSTQGAHLPYTQYF
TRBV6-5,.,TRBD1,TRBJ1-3,TGTGCCAGCAAAGTTACGACAGGGGCTGGAAACACCATATATTTT,CASKVTTGAGNTIYF
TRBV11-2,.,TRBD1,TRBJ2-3,TGTGCCAGCAGCATCTTGGGACAGGCTAGCACAGATACGCAGTATTTT,CASSILGQASTDTQYF
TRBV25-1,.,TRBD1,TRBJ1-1,TGTGCCAGCAGTTCGCCGGGACAGGACACGAACACTGAAGCTTTCTTT,CASSSPGQDTNTEAFF
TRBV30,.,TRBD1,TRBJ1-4,TGTGCCTGGCAGGGAGGATGGGACAGTACAAGGGTTGCAACTAATGAAAAACTGTTTTTT,CAWQGGWDSTRVATNEKLFF
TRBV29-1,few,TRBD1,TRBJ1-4,TGCAGCGTCTTGGACAGGGAATCTCGCGATTTT,CSVLDRESRDF
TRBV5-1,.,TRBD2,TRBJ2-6,TGCGCCAGCAGCTTGGCCGCGGGGGTTGGTGGGGCCAACGTCCTGACTTTC,CASSLAAGVGGANVLTF
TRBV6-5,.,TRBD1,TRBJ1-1,TGTGCCAGCAGTAACAAACAGGGGGCTGAAACTGAAGCTTTCTTT,CASSNKQGAETEAFF
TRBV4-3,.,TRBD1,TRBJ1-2,TGCGCCAGCAGCCCCAACTTTCAGGGACAGGGGTATGGCTACACCTTC,CASSPNFQGQGYGYTF
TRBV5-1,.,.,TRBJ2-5,TGCGCCAGCAGCTCAGACAACCAAGAGACCCAGTACTTC,CASSSDNQETQYF
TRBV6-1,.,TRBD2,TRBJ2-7,TGTGCCAGCATTTACCGGGAGGAAGCCTACGAGCAGTACTTC,CASIYREEAYEQYF
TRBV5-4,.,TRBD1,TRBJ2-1,TGTGCCAGCAGCGTTGACAGGGGTGCCCTCTCGGTCGGGCCGAATGAGCAGTTCTTC,CASSVDRGALSVGPNEQFF
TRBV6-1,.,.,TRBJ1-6,TGTGCCAGCAGCCGACAGGAGAATTCACCCCTCCACTTT,CASSRQENSPLHF
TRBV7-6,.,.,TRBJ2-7,TGTGCCAGCAGCTTACTTGCGGGGGCCGAGGAGGGCGAGCAGTACTTC,CASSLLAGAEEGEQYF
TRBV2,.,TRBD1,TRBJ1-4,TGTGCCAGCCTCCAAGACGGGACAGCGCTTGAAAAACTGTTTTTT,CASLQDGTALEKLFF
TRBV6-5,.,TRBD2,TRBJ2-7,TGTGCCAGCAGTTACTCGACGGTAGCGGGAGTCTACGAGCAGTACTTC,CASSYSTVAGVYEQYF
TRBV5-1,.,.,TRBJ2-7,TGCGCCAGCAGCCTAGACAGGCTTCCCTACGAGCAGTACTTC,CASSLDRLPYEQYF
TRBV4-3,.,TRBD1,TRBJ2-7,TGCGCCAGCAGCCAAGTGGACAGGGGTTCCTACGAGCAGTACTTC,CASSQVDRGSYEQYF
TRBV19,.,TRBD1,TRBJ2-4,TGTGCCAGTAGTGTGGGACAGGGGAGTTTAATTAAAAACATTCAGTACTTC,CASSVGQGSLIKNIQYF
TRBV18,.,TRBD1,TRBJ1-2,TGTGCCAGCTCACCACCGAGCGGGGACAGGTTCTATGGCTACACCTTC,CASSPPSGDRFYGYTF
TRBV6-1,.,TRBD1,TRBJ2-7,TGTGCCAGCAGTGCGGACAGGGTTCTGGGAGAGCAGTACTTC,CASSADRVLGEQYF
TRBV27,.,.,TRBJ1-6,TGTGCCAGCAGTTTACCCAGGGCTAATTCACCCCTCCACTTT,CASSLPRANSPLHF
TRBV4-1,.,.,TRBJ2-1,TGCGCCAGCAGCCCCCGTGGGGGGGCCTCGAATGAGCAGTTCTTC,CASSPRGGASNEQFF
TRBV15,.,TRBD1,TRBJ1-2,TGTGCCACCAGCAGAGATACCCCCGGGACAGGGAATGGCTACACCTTC,CATSRDTPGTGNGYTF
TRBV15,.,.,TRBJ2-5,TGTGCCACCAGCAGAGATGTGGGGGCAGGGCAAGAGACCCAGTACTTC,CATSRDVGAGQETQYF
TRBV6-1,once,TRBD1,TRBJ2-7,TGTGCCAGCAGAGCGGGACAGGGGACGTACGAGCAGTACTTC,CASRAGQGTYEQYF
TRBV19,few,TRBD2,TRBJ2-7,TGTGCCAGTAGTATTGGGAGGGAAGCCGAGCAGTACTTC,CASSIGREAEQYF
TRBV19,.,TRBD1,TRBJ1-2,TGTGCCAGTACCGAGGACAGGGTCCATGGCTACACCTTC,CASTEDRVHGYTF
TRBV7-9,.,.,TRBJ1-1,TGTGCCAGCAGCTTATCTGACCGGGGGAACACTGAAGCTTTCTTT,CASSLSDRGNTEAFF
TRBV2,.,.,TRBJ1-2,TGTGCCAGCAGCGCCGAGGGTGATGGCTACACCTTC,CASSAEGDGYTF
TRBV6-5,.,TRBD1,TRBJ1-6,TGTGCCAGCAGGACAGGGGTGGATTCACCCCTCCACTTT,CASRTGVDSPLHF
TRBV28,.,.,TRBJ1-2,TGTGCCAGCAGACCCCCGAGGAGGGGTTCGGTTGGCTACACCTTC,CASRPPRRGSVGYTF
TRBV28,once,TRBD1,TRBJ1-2,TGTGCCAGCAGTCTACGGCTGGACAGGAACTATGGCTACACCTTC,CASSLRLDRNYGYTF
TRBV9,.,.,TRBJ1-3,TGTGCCAGCAGCGTAGTGGGGGGGATCTCTGGAAACACCATATATTTT,CASSVVGGISGNTIYF
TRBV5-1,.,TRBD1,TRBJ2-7,TGCGCCAGCAGCTCCCGACAGGGGGCATGGGAGCAGTACTTC,CASSSRQGAWEQYF
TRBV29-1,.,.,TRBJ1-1,TGCAGCGTTGAAAATGCGCGGGAAGCTTTCTTT,CSVENAREAFF
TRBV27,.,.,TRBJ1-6,TGTGCCAGCAGTCCCGTCGTAGCCGGTTATAATTCACCCCTCCACTTT,CASSPVVAGYNSPLHF
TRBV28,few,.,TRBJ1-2,TGTGCCAGCTCCCCTATCCTTCTCTATGGCTACACCTTC,CASSPILLYGYTF
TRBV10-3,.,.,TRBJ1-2,TGTGCCATCAGTGAGGCCCCGGCGGGTGCTAACTATGGCTACACCTTC,CAISEAPAGANYGYTF
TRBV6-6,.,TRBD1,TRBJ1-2,TGTGCCAGCAGTAGGGACAGGGGTCTGGATGGCTACACCTTC,CASSRDRGLDGYTF
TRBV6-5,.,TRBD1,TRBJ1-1,TGTGCCAGCATAAACAGGGGGCGTGCTGAAGCTTTCTTT,CASINRGRAEAFF
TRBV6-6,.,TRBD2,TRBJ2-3,TGTGCCAGCAGTTACGGACTAGCGGGGACCCCAGATACGCAGTATTTT,CASSYGLAGTPDTQYF
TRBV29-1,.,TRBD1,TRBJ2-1,TGCAGCGTTGAGCGACAGGGGCTCTCCTACAATGAGCAGTTCTTC,CSVERQGLSYNEQFF
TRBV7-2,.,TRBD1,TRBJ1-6,TGTGCCAGCAGCGCACAGGGGGCAGGCTATAATTCACCCCTCCACTTT,CASSAQGAGYNSPLHF
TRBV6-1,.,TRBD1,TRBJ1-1,TGTGCCAGCAGTCCTACAGGGGCGAGGGACACTGAAGCTTTCTTT,CASSPTGARDTEAFF
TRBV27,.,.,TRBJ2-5,TGTGCCAGCACCATCAACAGGGAAGAGACCCAGTACTTC,CASTINREETQYF